The sequence of this T cell receptor beta chain was determined in a study of shared clonotypes between healthy human individuals. Across the whole study: Researchers drew samples from a couple of women and a few men aged 18 to 49.

TCRdb keeps only in-frame clones here, not all; method: immunoSEQ multiplex PCR. The sample carries about 2 million clones, approximately 94% recorded once. V was shortened by 4 bases and J by 0 bases, with 18 bases between the two germline ends. The CDR3 is 17 residues long. Terminally differentiated effector memory CD45RA+ cells were left out of the naive CD8 fraction, which was CD45RO-negative and positively selected for CCR7. The sequenced sample was naive CD8+ T cells sorted from blood. The V gene is TRBV23-1, the J gene TRBJ2-5, with D tentatively TRBD1 (6 bases). TRBV23-1 is sorted into the ORF group, with uncertain function. The receptor was isolated from a man between 18 and 29 years old in good health. The CDR3 spells CASSLGEQGGDQETQYF. Written as DNA, the CDR3 is TGCGCCAGCAGTCTTGGGGAACAGGGCGGAGACCAAGAGACCCAGTACTTC.